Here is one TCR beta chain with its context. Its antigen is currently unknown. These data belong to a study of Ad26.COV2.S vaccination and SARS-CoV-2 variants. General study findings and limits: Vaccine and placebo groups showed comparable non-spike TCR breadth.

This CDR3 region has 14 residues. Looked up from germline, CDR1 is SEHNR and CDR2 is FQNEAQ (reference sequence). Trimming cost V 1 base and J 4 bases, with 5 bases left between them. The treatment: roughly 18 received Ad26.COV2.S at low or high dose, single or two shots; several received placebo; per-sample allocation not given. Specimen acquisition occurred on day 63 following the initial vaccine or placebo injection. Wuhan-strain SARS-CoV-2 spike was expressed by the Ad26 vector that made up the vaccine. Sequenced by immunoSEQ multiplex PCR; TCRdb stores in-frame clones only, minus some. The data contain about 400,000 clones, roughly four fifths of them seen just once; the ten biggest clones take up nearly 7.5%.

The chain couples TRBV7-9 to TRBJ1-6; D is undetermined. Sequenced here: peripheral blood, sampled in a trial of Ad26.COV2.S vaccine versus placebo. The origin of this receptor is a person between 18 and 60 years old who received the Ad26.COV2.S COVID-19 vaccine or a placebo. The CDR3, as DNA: TGTGCCAGCAGCTTAGAACAGTATAATTCACCCCTCCACTTT. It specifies CASSLEQYNSPLHF.